The sample holds a few counts of the clone carrying this TCR beta chain. Its antigen remains unidentified. At one end, the junction sequence differs from germline, possibly due to a read error. This sample stems from a study of T cell repertoires in cytomegalovirus infection. Study information: It was recently identified HLA-C-restricted and well-studied HLA-B-restricted CMV epitopes that the study used. An indication of both CMV infection and matching HLA type came from public TCR beta signatures.

From germline, CDR1 is MGHRA and CDR2 YSYEKL. The CDR3 is 18 residues long. MiXCR, applied by TCRdb to the reads, yields one record per CDR3 protein. The sample lists about 920,000 distinct CDR3 sequences; 25% to 40% were seen once. This TCR came from a human donor in good health (CMV status not recorded). Some clones in this sample may be carry-over from other donors' samples. The chain joins TRBV4-1 to TRBJ1-2; D is perhaps TRBD1 (6 bases). Specimen: cultured CD8+ T cells from PBMCs, collected from culture after CMV antigen stimulation. The CDR3 nucleotides are TGTGCCAGCAGCCAAGATGGGCCTAGCTCAACAGGGACTGGTGGCTACACCTTC. Protein: CASSQDGPSSTGTGGYTF.